These 6 T cell receptor beta chains were all obtained from the same sample, sequenced in a study of OX40 agonist ivuxolimab in advanced cancers. The library was built by means of the immunoSEQ multiplex PCR assay. As stored in TCRdb, this immuneACCESS dataset retains in-frame rearrangements with V and J assigned. A fraction of the clones does not appear; measured against another copy, unresolved V genes explain less than half of the discrepancy, and the remainder lacks a known reason. This sample holds 30,000 to 35,000 clones; roughly 85% were observed only once. Over 2.5% of the sample belongs to the ten largest clones. The sequencing here drew on CD4+ or CD8+ T cells sorted from blood, taken in a trial of the OX40 agonist ivuxolimab. These TCRs come from an adult with an advanced solid tumor such as melanoma, head and neck, liver or kidney cancer.

The chain employs TRBV5-5 and TRBJ1-1, with TRBD1 matching over 11 bases. The CDR3 runs to 15 residues. Germline V gene lookup returns CDR1 SGHKS and CDR2 YYEKEE (reference sequence). V lost 0 bases and J lost 7; bases outside the gene matches: 5. The CDR3 DNA follows: TGTGCCAGCAGCTTGGACATCGGGACAGGGGGTGAAGCTTTCTTT. Protein: CASSLDIGTGGEAFF. Full variable domain (rest looked up from reference TRBV5-5 and TRBJ1-1): DAGVTQSPTHLIKTRGQQVTLRCSPISGHKSVSWYQQVLGQGPQFIFQYYEKEERGRGNFPDRFSARQFPNYSSELNVNALLLGDSALYLCASSLDIGTGGEAFFGQGTRLTVV.

This chain joins TRBV7-2 and TRBJ1-5; D not resolved. Deletions cut 4 bases from V and 7 bases from J, with 8 bases between. Germline loops: CDR1 SGHTA, CDR2 FQGNSA. The CDR3 has 12 residues. The CDR3 reads CASSSRFQPQHF. DNA for the CDR3: TGTGCCAGCAGCTCAAGGTTCCAGCCCCAGCATTTT.

The rearrangement joins TRBV5-5 to TRBJ1-1, with D possibly TRBD1 on 6 matching bases. Germline assignment: CDR1 SGHKS and CDR2 YYEKEE (reference sequence). The CDR3 contains 16 residues. V was clipped by 3 bases and J by 4 bases, with 19 bases between them. CDR3 in DNA: TGTGCCAGCAGCTCGACGGCCAGGGGTTTGGGCACTGAAGCTTTCTTT. This gives the protein CASSSTARGLGTEAFF.

This clone was detected once. V usage is TRBV28 and J usage is TRBJ1-4, with D unresolved. Germline V gene lookup returns CDR1 MDHEN and CDR2 SYDVKM. CDR3 length: 12 amino acids. V was shortened by 1 base and J by 8 bases, with 5 bases between the two germline ends. CDR3 sequence: CASSLSYEKLFF. CDR3 nucleotides: TGTGCCAGCAGTTTATCCTACGAAAAACTGTTTTTT.

V is TRBV11-2 and J is TRBJ2-5, with 9 bases that match TRBD2. Trimming at V came to 5 bases and at J to 0 bases, leaving 4 bases not matched to a gene. The germline V gene encodes CDR1 SGHAT and CDR2 FQNNGV. This CDR3 contains 15 residues. This CDR3 reads CASSGAGGYQETQYF. CDR3 sequence (DNA): TGTGCCAGCAGCGGAGCGGGGGGATACCAAGAGACCCAGTACTTC.

V usage is TRBV27 and J usage is TRBJ2-5; D is possibly TRBD2 (5 bases). CDR1 MNHEY and CDR2 SMNVEV come from the germline V gene (reference sequence). The CDR3 consists of 14 residues. Trimming pared 4 bases from V and 2 bases from J, leaving 11 bases between. In DNA, the CDR3 is TGTGCCAGCAGTTCAGCGGCCGAACAAGAGACCCAGTACTTC. It codes for CASSSAAEQETQYF.